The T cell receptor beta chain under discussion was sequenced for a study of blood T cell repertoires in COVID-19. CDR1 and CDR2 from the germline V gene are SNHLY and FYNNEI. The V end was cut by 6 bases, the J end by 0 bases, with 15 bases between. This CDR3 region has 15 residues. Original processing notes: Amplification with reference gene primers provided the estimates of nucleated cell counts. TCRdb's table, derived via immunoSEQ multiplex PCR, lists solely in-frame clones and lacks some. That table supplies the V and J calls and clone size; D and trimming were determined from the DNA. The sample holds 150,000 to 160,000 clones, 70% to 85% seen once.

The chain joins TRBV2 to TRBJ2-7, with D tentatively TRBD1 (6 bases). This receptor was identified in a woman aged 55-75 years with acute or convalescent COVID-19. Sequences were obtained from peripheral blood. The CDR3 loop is CASRDSLTGSYEQYF. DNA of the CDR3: TGTGCCAGCAGGGACTCCCTGACAGGCTCCTACGAGCAGTACTTC.